These T cell receptor beta chains were read from a single sample in a study of blood T cells in healthy people across ages. TCRdb ran MiXCR on the 5' RACE reads and lists one entry per CDR3 protein. Seen here are 800,000 or so distinct CDR3 sequences, roughly 25% observed once, and the top ten hold approximately 3.7%. The same data also went into a second study, on T cells of mothers and their children.

The sequencing sample was made of blood. The receptors were sampled from a boy between 10 and 17 years old in good health. Both conserved end residues are part of each CDR3. The D gene is left open where the match is weak. Not every row has a clone size; where given, it reads once, few, many or a size class.

-,TRBV10-3,few,TRBJ2-3,14,CATGVRPSTDTQYF,TGTGCCACCGGGGTAAGGCCTAGCACAGATACGCAGTATTTT
TRBD2,TRBV14,many,TRBJ2-1,15,CASRTGTSGSYEQFF,TGTGCCAGCAGGACCGGGACTAGCGGGAGCTATGAGCAGTTCTTC
-,TRBV15,few,TRBJ2-1,15,CATEQIGSTYNEQFF,TGTGCCACCGAACAAATAGGGAGTACCTACAATGAGCAGTTCTTC
TRBD2,TRBV7-2,-,TRBJ2-1,15,CASSLAGVSYNGQFF,TGTGCCAGCAGCCTAGCGGGAGTATCCTACAATGGGCAGTTCTTC
TRBD2,TRBV20-1,-,TRBJ2-1,12,CSALRTSDEQFF,TGCAGTGCTCTTAGGACTAGCGATGAGCAGTTCTTC
-,TRBV12-3/TRBV12-4,few,TRBJ1-2,15,CASNSRRRGDYGYTF,TGTGCCAGCAACTCGAGAAGGAGGGGCGACTATGGCTACACCTTC
TRBD2,TRBV9,few,TRBJ2-5,16,CASSVVTAGGQETQYF,TGTGCCAGCAGCGTAGTTACAGCGGGGGGCCAAGAGACCCAGTACTTC
-,TRBV3-1,few,TRBJ2-7,14,CASSQTGPSYEQYF,TGCGCCAGCAGCCAAACGGGCCCCTCCTACGAGCAGTACTTC
-,TRBV20-1,few,TRBJ2-5,13,CSASERQRETQYF,TGCAGTGCTAGTGAACGACAGAGGGAGACCCAGTACTTC
-,TRBV6-2/TRBV6-3,few,TRBJ1-4,17,CASSYFGMTATNEKLFF,TGTGCCAGCAGTTACTTCGGGATGACAGCAACTAATGAAAAACTGTTTTTT
-,TRBV7-3,few,TRBJ2-3,16,CASSLTPSPSTDTQYF,TGTGCCAGCAGCTTAACGCCCTCCCCTAGCACAGATACGCAGTATTTT
-,TRBV29-1,-,TRBJ2-7,14,CSVVSSRPSYEQYF,TGCAGCGTTGTGTCAAGCAGACCTTCCTACGAGCAGTACTTC
TRBD2,TRBV19,-,TRBJ2-3,15,CASSAVAGMTDTQYF,TGTGCCAGTAGTGCGGTAGCGGGAATGACAGATACGCAGTATTTT
-,TRBV29-1,-,TRBJ1-3,13,CSVEPGLGNTIYF,TGCAGCGTTGAACCAGGGCTGGGAAACACCATATATTTT
-,TRBV30,-,TRBJ2-1,11,CAWSPGILQFF,TGCGCCTGGAGCCCGGGAATATTGCAGTTCTTC
TRBD2,TRBV4-1,few,TRBJ2-1,18,CASSPTAGGISSYNEQLF,TGCGCCAGCAGCCCGACGGCGGGAGGGATTAGCTCCTACAATGAGCAGCTCTTC
-,TRBV4-2,few,TRBJ2-7,15,CASSQDYAGLYEQYF,TGTGCCAGCAGCCAAGATTACGCAGGGCTCTACGAGCAGTACTTC
-,TRBV3-1,many,TRBJ2-7,14,CASSSGEVVFEQYF,TGTGCCAGCAGCTCGGGAGAAGTTGTCTTCGAGCAGTACTTC
TRBD1,TRBV13,once,TRBJ2-1,16,CASSLSGTDINNEQFF,TGTGCCAGCAGCCTATCCGGGACAGATATAAACAATGAGCAGTTCTTC
TRBD2,TRBV5-6,once,TRBJ2-7,16,CASSWEATSGSYEQYF,TGTGCCAGCAGCTGGGAGGCGACTAGCGGCTCCTACGAGCAGTACTTC
-,TRBV6-1,-,TRBJ2-7,13,CASVLSGYYEQYF,TGTGCCAGCGTGTTATCAGGATACTACGAGCAGTACTTC
TRBD2,TRBV15,-,TRBJ2-1,14,CATGGTSGRNEQFF,TGTGCCACCGGTGGGACTAGCGGGAGGAATGAGCAGTTCTTC
-,TRBV10-3,few,TRBJ2-5,15,CAISEPAGRGETQYF,TGTGCCATCAGTGAACCCGCGGGTCGGGGAGAGACCCAGTACTTC
TRBD1,TRBV25-1,few,TRBJ1-4,15,CASSDQGAGNEKLFF,TGTGCCAGCAGTGATCAGGGGGCGGGTAATGAAAAACTGTTTTTT
TRBD2,TRBV20-1,-,TRBJ2-3,15,CSASPSSGRTDTQYF,TGCAGTGCTAGTCCCTCTAGCGGGAGAACAGATACGCAGTATTTT
-,TRBV4-3,few,TRBJ2-5,13,CASSQGQAETQYF,TGCGCCAGCAGCCAAGGACAGGCAGAGACCCAGTACTTC
TRBD2,TRBV20-1,-,TRBJ2-1,16,CSARDPTSGGYNEQFF,TGCAGTGCTAGAGATCCTACTAGCGGGGGGTACAATGAGCAGTTCTTC
TRBD2,TRBV7-3,few,TRBJ2-1,15,CASSLNSGRYNEQFF,TGTGCCAGCAGCTTAAACAGCGGGAGATACAATGAGCAGTTCTTC
-,TRBV18,few,TRBJ1-4,16,CASSPLSGSTNEKLFF,TGTGCCAGCTCACCACTCAGCGGGTCGACTAATGAAAAACTGTTTTTT
TRBD1,TRBV24-1,-,TRBJ1-2,14,CATSDRTGKYGYTF,TGTGCCACCAGTGATCGGACAGGAAAATATGGCTACACCTTC
-,TRBV6-5,-,TRBJ2-5,14,CASSYSFRLETQYF,TGTGCCAGCAGTTACTCGTTTCGGTTGGAGACCCAGTACTTC
TRBD2,TRBV7-8,-,TRBJ2-7,19,CASSLGKTGLAGNLREQYF,TGTGCCAGCAGCTTAGGGAAGACGGGACTAGCGGGAAATCTGCGCGAGCAGTACTTC
TRBD2,TRBV29-1,-,TRBJ2-7,16,CSALTTSGRARYEQYF,TGCAGCGCCTTAACGACTAGCGGGAGGGCCAGGTACGAGCAGTACTTC
-,TRBV7-6,-,TRBJ2-3,19,CASSSTGFTTPPSTDTQYF,TGTGCCAGCAGCTCCACAGGGTTTACTACCCCACCTAGCACAGATACGCAGTATTTT
TRBD2,TRBV14,few,TRBJ2-7,16,CASSLFSGRSSYEQYF,TGTGCCAGCAGCCTCTTTAGCGGGAGGAGCTCCTACGAGCAGTACTTC
-,TRBV6-2/TRBV6-3,-,TRBJ2-7,16,CASSYPVSRSFYEQYF,TGTGCCAGCAGTTACCCTGTCTCTCGCAGCTTTTACGAGCAGTACTTC
-,TRBV7-9,-,TRBJ1-1,12,CASSWINTEAFF,TGTGCCAGCAGCTGGATTAACACTGAAGCTTTCTTT
TRBD1,TRBV7-2,-,TRBJ2-1,16,CASSISDRGRMAEQFF,TGTGCCAGCAGCATATCGGACAGGGGGCGGATGGCTGAGCAGTTCTTC
-,TRBV27,few,TRBJ2-7,16,CASSFSGPGAYYEQYF,TGTGCCAGCAGTTTTAGTGGGCCGGGGGCCTACTACGAGCAGTACTTC
-,TRBV4-1,few,TRBJ2-7,15,CASSQVTGGAYEQYF,TGCGCCAGCAGCCAAGTAACTGGGGGAGCCTACGAGCAGTACTTC
-,TRBV12-3/TRBV12-4,few,TRBJ2-7,11,CASSWDHEQYF,TGTGCCAGCAGTTGGGATCACGAGCAGTACTTC
-,TRBV29-1,-,TRBJ2-7,15,CSVGSQGGPNHEQYF,TGCAGCGTTGGGTCCCAGGGAGGCCCAAATCACGAGCAGTACTTC
TRBD2,TRBV15,few,TRBJ2-1,16,CATSRDSGSLSFEQFF,TGTGCCACCAGCAGAGATAGCGGGAGTCTTTCATTCGAGCAGTTCTTC
-,TRBV5-1,once,TRBJ1-1,14,CASSLQASNTEAFF,TGCGCCAGCAGCTTACAGGCATCGAACACTGAAGCTTTCTTT
TRBD2,TRBV20-1,few,TRBJ2-5,14,CSARILAGGETQYF,TGCAGTGCTAGAATACTAGCGGGGGGGGAGACCCAGTACTTC
-,TRBV13,few,TRBJ1-1,15,CASSLGLNGNTEAFF,TGTGCCAGCAGCTTAGGTCTCAATGGGAACACTGAAGCTTTCTTT
TRBD1,TRBV29-1,few,TRBJ2-2,14,CSVGDRGGVGELFF,TGCAGCGTCGGGGACAGGGGAGGTGTCGGGGAGCTGTTTTTT
TRBD2,TRBV27,-,TRBJ2-1,15,CASSLGAGVANEQFF,TGTGCCAGCAGTTTGGGCGCGGGAGTTGCCAATGAGCAGTTCTTC
-,TRBV6-2/TRBV6-3,-,TRBJ2-1,12,CASSYPGWKQFF,TGTGCCAGCAGTTACCCTGGTTGGAAGCAGTTCTTC
TRBD2,TRBV6-1,few,TRBJ2-5,17,CASSEKPVVSGIETQYF,TGTGCCAGCAGTGAAAAACCGGTTGTTAGCGGGATAGAGACCCAGTACTTC
TRBD1,TRBV6-6,-,TRBJ2-1,15,CAGSPGTGYYNEQFF,TGTGCCGGCAGTCCCGGGACAGGGTACTACAATGAGCAGTTCTTC
TRBD1,TRBV4-3,-,TRBJ2-3,16,CASSQDRTGKADTQYF,TGCGCCAGCAGCCAAGATCGGACAGGAAAGGCGGATACGCAGTATTTT
-,TRBV14,-,TRBJ2-5,15,CASSQGWVYQETQYF,TGTGCCAGCAGCCAAGGGTGGGTTTATCAAGAGACCCAGTACTTC
-,TRBV28,many,TRBJ2-7,11,CASRTSYEQYF,TGTGCCAGCAGAACCTCCTACGAGCAGTACTTC
-,TRBV6-1,-,TRBJ2-1,11,CASSRRGEQFF,TGTGCCAGCAGCCGAAGGGGGGAGCAGTTCTTC